This is a list of T cell receptor beta chains from one sample in a study of blood T cell repertoires in COVID-19. Assay: immunoSEQ multiplex PCR; the TCRdb copy retains only in-frame clones and omits some. The sample has roughly 90,000 clones, roughly 88% seen once; the top ten hold roughly 3%. The sequencing input was peripheral blood. The origin of the receptors is a woman aged 80 or older with COVID-19, enrolled during active disease. The CDR3 runs from the conserved cysteine through the conserved F or W. A D gene is named only where the DNA matches it firmly. Only some rows state a clone size, as once, few, many or a class for expanded clones.

size	D	V	J	DNA	CDR3
NA	NA	TRBV11-3	TRBJ2-7	TGTGCCAGCAGCTTAGCAGGGCAGGGCGAGCAGTACTTC	CASSLAGQGEQYF
NA	NA	TRBV19	TRBJ2-1	TGTGCCAGTAGTAGTCAGGGGACGCGGTACAATGAGCAGTTCTTC	CASSSQGTRYNEQFF
once	NA	TRBV6-6	TRBJ2-1	TGTGCCAGCAGTTACCGAGACATAACGTACAATGAGCAGTTCTTC	CASSYRDITYNEQFF
NA	NA	TRBV7-9	TRBJ1-1	TGTGCCAGCAGCTTAGCGCGGCGGGGGACTGAAGCTTTCTTT	CASSLARRGTEAFF
NA	NA	TRBV7-9	TRBJ1-1	TGTGCCAGCAGCTTAGCGGGCACCACTGAAGCTTTCTTT	CASSLAGTTEAFF
NA	NA	TRBV7-3	TRBJ1-4	TGTGCCAGCAGCTTGGGCCCGGGGTTGGGAAAACTGTTTTTT	CASSLGPGLGKLFF
NA	TRBD2	TRBV5-1	TRBJ2-2	TGCGCCAGCAGCTGGCTAGCGGGAGCTACCGGGGAGCTGTTTTTT	CASSWLAGATGELFF
once	NA	TRBV24-1	TRBJ2-5	TGTGCCACCAGTGATCCGACAGCTAGAGGAGAGACCCAGTACTTC	CATSDPTARGETQYF
NA	NA	TRBV6-2/TRBV6-3	TRBJ2-7	TGTGCCAGCAGTAGGGTCGGGACACTCACCTACGAGCAGTACTTC	CASSRVGTLTYEQYF
once	NA	TRBV13	TRBJ2-7	TGTGCCAGCAGCTCACCGACGGAGAGCTCCTACGAGCAGTACTTC	CASSSPTESSYEQYF
NA	TRBD1	TRBV28	TRBJ1-1	TGTGCCAGCAGTTTGACAGGGTCGTGGGGAGCGGCTGAAGCTTTCTTT	CASSLTGSWGAAEAFF
few	NA	TRBV18	TRBJ1-2	TGTGCCAGCTCAGCGGGACTCTATGGCTACACCTTC	CASSAGLYGYTF
once	NA	TRBV5-1	TRBJ2-1	TGCGCCAGCAGCCCCTTGGTTTCAGGGGTGGGGAATGAGCAGTTCTTC	CASSPLVSGVGNEQFF
NA	NA	TRBV9	TRBJ2-7	TGTGCCAGCAGCGTAGGGTGGTTCGGCTCCTACGAGCAGTACTTC	CASSVGWFGSYEQYF
NA	TRBD1	TRBV6-5	TRBJ1-2	TGTGCCAGCAGAAGGACACAGGGGGCGTTCTATGGCTACACCTTC	CASRRTQGAFYGYTF
NA	TRBD1	TRBV18	TRBJ2-3	TGTGCCAGCTCGCGGGACAGGGTGACAGATACGCAGTATTTT	CASSRDRVTDTQYF
NA	NA	TRBV6-2/TRBV6-3	TRBJ2-7	TGTGCCAGCAGTCCCTCATTCTGGGGGCGTTATTACGAGCAGTACTTC	CASSPSFWGRYYEQYF
NA	TRBD1	TRBV18	TRBJ1-2	TGTGCCAGCTCACCAGCAGGGGGCGTTGGCTACACCTTC	CASSPAGGVGYTF
NA	TRBD2	TRBV9	TRBJ2-1	TGTGCCAGCAGCCCCCGCGCTAGCGGGGGGGCAGGGGAGCAGTTCTTC	CASSPRASGGAGEQFF
NA	TRBD1	TRBV5-6	TRBJ1-2	TGTGCCAGCAGCTGGGACAGAGCTAACTATGGCTACACCTTC	CASSWDRANYGYTF
NA	NA	TRBV19	TRBJ1-2	TGTGCCAGTAGTACCCCACCGACAGGAGGCTACACCTTC	CASSTPPTGGYTF
few	NA	TRBV5-4	TRBJ1-6	TGTGCCAGCAGCTTGGCAGGGGACACCTATTCACCCCTCCACTTT	CASSLAGDTYSPLHF
once	NA	TRBV13	TRBJ1-3	TGTGCCAGCAGCTTAGAAACAGGGCCTGGAAACACCATATATTTT	CASSLETGPGNTIYF
NA	NA	TRBV30	TRBJ1-4	TGTGCCTGCAGGGGTTATGAAAAACTGTTTTTT	CACRGYEKLFF
NA	NA	TRBV18	TRBJ2-5	TGTGCCAGCTCACCAGGGGGACTCCAACACCAGTACTTC	CASSPGGLQHQYF
NA	TRBD2	TRBV10-3	TRBJ2-2	TGTGCCATTCACGCGGGGGGGCTTCCCGGGGAGCTGTTTTTT	CAIHAGGLPGELFF
NA	NA	TRBV7-9	TRBJ1-1	TGTGCCAGCGGCCGGGGACTTCTATCGGCTTTCTTT	CASGRGLLSAFF
once	NA	TRBV18	TRBJ2-1	TGTGCCAGCTCACCACTAGTGACCCGAGGCGTGTTCTTC	CASSPLVTRGVFF
NA	NA	TRBV27	TRBJ1-3	TGTGCCAGCAGACGAACAGGAAGCTCTGGAAACACCATATATTTT	CASRRTGSSGNTIYF
once	NA	TRBV12-3/TRBV12-4	TRBJ2-1	TGTGTTTCGCGGGTGGGCTCCTACAATGAGCAGTTCTTC	CVSRVGSYNEQFF
NA	NA	TRBV10-3	TRBJ1-1	TGTGCCATCAGAGGGGGATCTGAAGCTTTCTTT	CAIRGGSEAFF
few	TRBD2	TRBV7-9	TRBJ2-3	TGTGCCAGCAGCTTATGGAGCGGGAGTGGTGCAGATACGCAGTATTTT	CASSLWSGSGADTQYF
NA	NA	TRBV6-5	TRBJ1-5	TGTGCCAGCAGCCACCAGGGGCCCAATCAGCCCCAGCATTTT	CASSHQGPNQPQHF
NA	NA	TRBV5-7	TRBJ1-3	TGTGCCAGCAGCTTGGGCCAGGATGGAAACACCATATATTTT	CASSLGQDGNTIYF
once	NA	TRBV2	TRBJ1-5	TGTGCCAGCAGCCCCAGGACACTTAGCAATCAGCCCCAGCATTTT	CASSPRTLSNQPQHF
NA	NA	TRBV10-3	TRBJ1-2	TGTGCCATCAATCTACAGGGAACTAACTATGGCTACACCTTC	CAINLQGTNYGYTF
once	NA	TRBV6-5	TRBJ2-2	TGTGCCAGCAATCTAGCTGTTTCAAACACCGGGGAGCTGTTTTTT	CASNLAVSNTGELFF
NA	TRBD1	TRBV18	TRBJ1-1	TGTGCCAGCTCTACGGACAGGTGGTCCACTGAAGCTTTCTTT	CASSTDRWSTEAFF
once	NA	TRBV5-4	TRBJ2-7	TGTGCCAGCAGCTTGGAGCCGGACTCAGCCTACGAGCAGTACTTC	CASSLEPDSAYEQYF
once	NA	TRBV27	TRBJ2-5	TGTGCCAGCAGTTTCCGGGGAGAGACCCAGTACTTC	CASSFRGETQYF
NA	TRBD1	TRBV9	TRBJ2-7	TGTGCCAGCAGCGCAACGGGACAGGGGGCCCCCTACGAGCAGTACTTC	CASSATGQGAPYEQYF
once	NA	TRBV21-1	TRBJ1-1	TGTGCCAGCAGCAAAAAAGGGAGACAGGTTGAAGCTTTCTTT	CASSKKGRQVEAFF
NA	NA	TRBV27	TRBJ1-2	TGTGCCGCCAAAGATCCTGGGACACATGGCTACACCTTC	CAAKDPGTHGYTF
few	NA	TRBV7-2	TRBJ2-7	TGTGCCAGCAGCTTAGACAGGACCTACGAGCAGTACTTC	CASSLDRTYEQYF
NA	NA	TRBV12-3/TRBV12-4	TRBJ2-3	TGTGCCAGCAGCCAACGAGTGGATACGCAGTATTTT	CASSQRVDTQYF
NA	NA	TRBV7-3	TRBJ1-3	TGTGCCAGCAGCTTAACTGGGGGCCCACACTCTGGAAACACCATATATTTT	CASSLTGGPHSGNTIYF
NA	TRBD1	TRBV5-8	TRBJ1-4	TGTGCCAGCAGCTTTGGGACAGGGTTTGAAAAACTGTTTTTT	CASSFGTGFEKLFF
NA	TRBD1	TRBV4-3	TRBJ1-2	TGCGCCAGCAGCCAAGAAGGGACAGGGCTACGGGGCTACACCTTC	CASSQEGTGLRGYTF
NA	NA	TRBV6-6	TRBJ2-6	TGTGCCAGCAGCTACCTCCCTGGGGCCAACGTCCTGACTTTC	CASSYLPGANVLTF
NA	TRBD1	TRBV19	TRBJ2-5	TGTGCCAGTAGTATACGGGGGACAGGGGGCGAGAAGACCCAGTACTTC	CASSIRGTGGEKTQYF
NA	NA	TRBV14	TRBJ2-2	TGTGCCAGCAGCCGGAGACAGTTCACCGGGGAGCTGTTTTTT	CASSRRQFTGELFF
NA	NA	TRBV5-6	TRBJ1-3	TGTGCCAGCAGCTTGGGCGGAGCTGGAAACACCATATATTTT	CASSLGGAGNTIYF
NA	NA	TRBV7-2	TRBJ2-3	TGTGCCAGCAGCTTCCGGGGAGATACGCAGTATTTT	CASSFRGDTQYF